Following are 21 T cell receptor beta chains from one sample sequenced in a study of blood T cell repertoires in COVID-19 (dated by TCRdb to 2019 to 2021). Libraries came from the immunoSEQ multiplex PCR assay. TCRdb mirrors the immuneACCESS table, restricted to in-frame sequences. Some clones are absent from its copies; in checked studies, under half trace to an unresolved V gene, and the reason for the others is unknown. Here the sample has fewer than 50,000 clones; 80% to 90% occur a single time. The ten largest clones take up 1.6% of the sample. The sample consisted of peripheral blood. The receptors were sampled from a man between 60 and 70 years old with COVID-19, enrolled during active disease.

V and J are TRBV27 and TRBJ2-1, with 10 nucleotides matching TRBD1. The CDR3 spans 15 residues. Germline V CDR1 and CDR2: MNHEY, SMNVEV (reference sequence). The ends lost 11 bases at V and 4 bases at J; junction bases unmatched: 11. CDR3 DNA: TGTGCCGTAACGGGGGGACAGGGGTGGTACAATGAGCAGTTCTTC. Protein product: CAVTGGQGWYNEQFF.

The gene calls are TRBV5-1 and TRBJ1-2; 7 positions agree with TRBD1. CDR1 and CDR2 (germline): SGHRS, YFSETQ. V shed 2 bases, J shed 7 bases, and the junction held 8 bases outside the gene matches. The CDR3 is 14 residues long. In DNA form, the CDR3 reads TGCGCCAGCAGCTTAACAGGGGAGGTCGGTGGCTACACCTTC. Translated: CASSLTGEVGGYTF.

The chain joins TRBV20-1 to TRBJ1-1; a weak D match, TRBD1 (5 bases). CDR3 length: 16 amino acids. Trimming took 3 bases from V and 1 from J, leaving 18 bases between them. CDR1 and CDR2 (germline): DFQATT, SNEGSKA (reference sequence). The CDR3 reads CSASGLRGGGNTEAFF. In DNA, the CDR3 is TGCAGTGCTAGTGGCTTGAGGGGAGGCGGGAACACTGAAGCTTTCTTT.

V is TRBV7-2 and J is TRBJ2-1; 7 bases are a match to TRBD1. The length of the CDR3 is 15 residues. From germline, CDR1 is SGHTA and CDR2 FQGNSA. Trimming took 5 bases from V and 0 from J; bases not matched to a gene: 4. The CDR3 reads CASSQTGSSYNEQFF. The CDR3 nucleotides read TGTGCCAGCAGCCAGACAGGGAGCTCCTACAATGAGCAGTTCTTC.

The chain links TRBV6-6 to TRBJ1-5, with TRBD1 matching 9 bases. In germline, CDR1 is MNHNY, CDR2 SVGAGI (reference sequence). The ends lost 6 bases at V and 2 bases at J; junction bases unmatched: 5. The CDR3 sequence is 15 residues long. CDR3 region: CASSPGQGGNQPQHF. The CDR3 DNA follows: TGTGCCAGCAGCCCGGGACAGGGAGGCAATCAGCCCCAGCATTTT.

The J gene is TRBJ2-2, the V gene TRBV10-3; D is possibly TRBD1 (6 bases). V was pared by 8 bases and J by 9 bases, with 16 bases between. CDR1 is ENHRY and CDR2 is SYGVKD in the germline V gene. This CDR3 contains 13 residues. In nucleotides, the CDR3 is TGTGCCATCTCCGTCACAGGGAAGTGGGAGCTGTTTTTT. Translation gives CAISVTGKWELFF.

The gene calls are TRBV10-3 and TRBJ1-1; D might be TRBD1 (6 bases). Trimming removed 10 bases from V and 2 bases from J, with 14 bases in between. CDR1 ENHRY and CDR2 SYGVKD come from the germline V gene. This CDR3 is 13 amino acids long. The CDR3: CATSTGSNTEAFF. The CDR3 DNA is TGTGCCACCAGCACAGGGAGTAACACTGAAGCTTTCTTT.

The chain carries TRBV6-8 and TRBJ1-6; D not certain. The CDR3 covers 14 residues. Germline V gene lookup returns CDR1 MNHGY and CDR2 SAAAGT. V lost 4 bases to trimming and J lost 13 bases, with 17 bases between them. The CDR3 region has the DNA TGTGCCAGCAGTTTTTCCAGGAGGCTAGGGCCCCTCCACTTT. It specifies CASSFSRRLGPLHF.

The chain links TRBV30 to TRBJ1-1; D is undetermined. Trimming cost V 4 bases and J 5 bases, with 23 bases left between them. The CDR3 runs 16 residues. Germline V gene data show CDR1 as GTSNPN and CDR2 as SVGIG (reference sequence). As DNA, the CDR3 is TGTGCCTGGACCCCCATGGGGAGGCTTCGAGGGACTGAAGCTTTCTTT. Its translation is CAWTPMGRLRGTEAFF.

V usage is TRBV6-2 or TRBV6-3 and J usage is TRBJ2-1; 7 nucleotides match TRBD2. Germline CDR1 MNHEY, CDR2 SVGEGT. The V and J ends lost 5 bases and 4 bases, in that order; junction bases with no gene match: 8. The CDR3 spans 15 residues. CDR3 nucleotides: TGTGCCAGCAGTAAGACCCGGGGAGGGTACAATGAGCAGTTCTTC. Its translation is CASSKTRGGYNEQFF.

The rearrangement joins TRBV30 to TRBJ2-7; D might be TRBD2 (6 bases). Trimming stripped 3 bases from V and 2 bases from J, with 11 bases between. Germline CDR1 and CDR2: GTSNPN and SVGIG (reference sequence). The CDR3 runs 13 residues. The CDR3 DNA follows: TGTGCCTGGAGGTGGGGAGGACCCTACGAGCAGTACTTC. Translating gives CAWRWGGPYEQYF.

The chain recombines TRBV5-1 with TRBJ1-5, with unresolved D. The germline CDR1 and CDR2 sequences are SGHRS and YFSETQ. CDR3 length: 13 residues. Trimming pared 0 bases from V and 5 bases from J, leaving 6 bases between. The CDR3: CASSLVGDQPQHF. CDR3 sequence (DNA): TGCGCCAGCAGCTTGGTGGGAGATCAGCCCCAGCATTTT.

This sequence joins TRBV27 and TRBJ1-5; D call uncertain. V lost 6 bases and J lost 3, with 9 bases in between. There are 13 residues in the CDR3. CDR1 is MNHEY, CDR2 SMNVEV, per germline (reference sequence). Here the CDR3 DNA reads TGTGCCAGCAGCACTAAAATCAATCAGCCCCAGCATTTT. This gives the protein CASSTKINQPQHF.

The rearrangement links TRBV27 to TRBJ1-1; unclear D gene. The length of the CDR3 is 15 residues. Germline assignment: CDR1 MNHEY and CDR2 SMNVEV (reference sequence). Trimming removed 2 bases from V and 1 base from J, with 11 bases in between. The CDR3 sequence is CASSLTRQPNTEAFF. The CDR3 DNA follows: TGTGCCAGCAGTTTAACTAGGCAGCCGAACACTGAAGCTTTCTTT.

The chain links TRBV6-1 to TRBJ1-2; D remains ambiguous. This CDR3 spans 14 amino acids. V lost 1 base, J lost 0 bases, and 6 bases lay in between. CDR1 and CDR2 (germline): MNHNS, SASEGT. The CDR3 loop reads CASSEGLPNYGYTF. The CDR3 nucleotides are TGTGCCAGCAGTGAAGGTCTCCCTAACTATGGCTACACCTTC.

The chain carries TRBV29-1 and TRBJ2-3, with D perhaps TRBD1 (6 bases). Germline V CDR1 and CDR2: SQVTM, ANQGSEA. The V gene lost 6 bases and the J gene lost 10 bases, with 14 bases spanning the gap. The CDR3 has 11 amino acids. The CDR3 nucleotides are TGCAGCGTAGGGGGACAACCCTCGCAGTATTTT. This translates into CSVGGQPSQYF.

This clone was counted only a few times. The chain joins TRBV4-1 to TRBJ2-1, with D possibly matching TRBD2 (6 bases). This CDR3 region has 16 residues. Per the germline V gene, CDR1 is MGHRA and CDR2 is YSYEKL. Deletions cut 3 bases from V and 6 bases from J, with 18 bases between. CDR3: CASSHPGDGDGNEQFF. The CDR3 nucleotides read TGCGCCAGCAGCCACCCGGGGGACGGAGATGGCAATGAGCAGTTCTTC.

This chain uses TRBV9 with TRBJ2-1; 7 bases align to TRBD1. The CDR3 runs 15 residues. After removal of 0 bases from V and 6 bases from J, the junction contained 6 bases not matched to a gene. From germline, CDR1 is SGDLS and CDR2 YYNGEE. CDR3 residues: CASSVEQGLANEQFF. In DNA form, the CDR3 reads TGTGCCAGCAGCGTAGAACAGGGGCTGGCCAATGAGCAGTTCTTC.

The rearrangement links TRBV5-1 to TRBJ1-4, with 9 nucleotides matching TRBD1. V shed 3 bases, J shed 6 bases, and the junction held 12 bases outside the gene matches. CDR3 size: 17 residues. Germline V lookup: CDR1 SGHRS, CDR2 YFSETQ. The CDR3 region is CASSWVPGQGSYEKLFF. The DNA for the CDR3 is TGCGCCAGCAGCTGGGTCCCGGGACAGGGTTCATATGAAAAACTGTTTTTT.

The chain is built from TRBV19 and TRBJ1-2, with a weak D call TRBD1 (6 bases). The CDR3 spans 13 residues. Trimming pared 7 bases from V and 2 bases from J, leaving 11 bases between. The germline V gene encodes CDR1 LNHDA and CDR2 SQIVND (reference sequence). The DNA of the CDR3 is TGTGCCAGTAAGGGACACAGCAACTATGGCTACACCTTC. This gives the protein CASKGHSNYGYTF.

This chain connects TRBV29-1 to TRBJ2-1; D ambiguous. V was cut by 4 bases and J by 6 bases, with 19 bases left in between. CDR3 size: 15 residues. Per germline, CDR1 SQVTM and CDR2 ANQGSEA. CDR3: CSVAPQRPTGNEQFF. The CDR3 DNA is TGCAGCGTTGCCCCTCAGCGCCCAACCGGCAATGAGCAGTTCTTC.